This T cell receptor beta chain stems from a study of cytomegalovirus exposure and HLA in healthy donors (TCRdb year 2017). Background on the whole study: An earlier analysis of 550 to 700 of the donors reported more than 250 Gb of sequence data and roughly 110 million unique TCR beta sequences from approximately 180 million T cells. Approximately 300 gigabases of sequencing data and approximately 91 million unique TCR sequences made up an early release that covered 500 to 650 HLA-typed donors. The genetic ancestry cluster associated with self-reported Caucasian donors included over 80% of the roughly 380 genotyped donors. The study aimed to test whether cataloging public T cell receptors could reveal signatures of past pathogen exposure. The study profiled the T cell repertoires of about 640 subjects by immunosequencing and related them to cytomegalovirus serostatus. Along with the approximately 620-subject first cohort, a separate validation cohort of more than 90 different subjects was used. The study combined high-throughput TCR immunosequencing, statistical association of individual TCRs with disease status, and machine learning to predict cytomegalovirus infection status. A later analysis re-examined previously published TCR beta repertoires from several hundred donors and added high-resolution HLA genotyping to investigate patterns of TCR occurrence. In the later analysis, no new phenotypic data were used to find candidate immune exposures; instead, reliance was placed on TCR beta sequences and their occurrence across donors. An earlier analysis of some 600 of the donors applied high-throughput TCR beta sequencing to assess whether each TCR beta V gene segment acted as functional or pseudogenic. Alongside the repertoire data, information on donor age, sex, ethnicity and CMV serostatus was compiled. A later genetic analysis used genome-wide SNP genotypes for about 60% of the roughly 670 donors, treating that subset as a discovery cohort. Every discovery cohort repertoire had been produced on one sequencing platform. HLA typing included class I and class II loci at four-digit resolution. The number of typed donors differed by locus: roughly 629-640 for A, B, C, DRB1 and DQB1; 500 to 550 for DQA1; approximately 610 for DPA1; and about 470 for DPB1. Because of strong linkage in the cohort, a handful of DR-DQ haplotypes were treated as single units for association and clustering. Across some 400 genotyped donors of the cohort, an average of roughly 250,000 unique TCR beta nucleotide sequences per donor were sequenced, and around 19% of those sequences were non-productive. The investigation overall reported the following: Because HLA typing was missing for some donors at each locus, association tests included only the typed subset. Sequencing depth was assumed to be roughly uniform across donors in the presence/absence analyses, though that assumption may not hold. The classifier was reported to diagnose cytomegalovirus status with high specificity and sensitivity in both the original and validation cohorts. Across donors, most TCR sequences were observed very rarely, whereas some public TCRs were present in many individuals. Because counts were too low, approximately 18 rarely observed V segments, including chromosome 9 orphons, were excluded from the earlier analysis of some 590 of the donors. In a later analysis, HLA-associated TCR beta chains were found to be more clonally expanded and to have lower generation probabilities than equally common non-associated chains. In vitro tests confirmed that a few of the cytomegalovirus-associated TCR beta chains recognize cytomegalovirus antigens. Broadly in line with IMGT annotations, most TCR beta V segments showed up in productive rearrangements about 87% or about 30% of the time in an earlier analysis of 450 to 600 of the donors. A later analysis found that TCR association rates varied across HLA loci, with DRB1 alleles showing the most associated TCRs and HLA-C alleles the fewest. Several of the top co-occurrence clusters appeared to be linked to parvovirus B19, influenza, CMV and Epstein-Barr virus, according to a later analysis. An association between a missense DCLRE1C variant and V-gene and J-gene trimming of TCR beta chains was found in a later genetic analysis and replicated in an independent cohort. This cohort had only TCR beta chains sequenced, and the lack of alpha or paired-chain data limited which features could be detected. According to a later analysis, most CMV-associated TCR beta chains appeared to be HLA-restricted, and the HLA associations seemed to be driven largely by CMV exposure. A group of highly shared sequence variants was considered likely to be a technical artifact of the sequencing pipeline. At a false discovery rate of 0.05, a later analysis linked under 20,000 TCR beta sequences to specific HLA alleles. For the cohort, immune exposure information was limited to CMV serostatus. A further reported finding was that TCR beta sequences accurately predicted the HLA-A and HLA-B alleles for most subjects in the first cohort. The 87-base-pair reads could not distinguish some IMGT-functional V segments, including TRBV6-2 and TRBV6-3, so those segments were excluded. A later genetic analysis reported fewer N-insertions in productive TCRs among donors in an Asian-associated ancestry cluster than the roughly 720-donor mean. In the study, some 160 TCR beta chains were listed as associated with cytomegalovirus. Strong co-occurrence of HLA alleles, especially DR and DQ, made assigning TCR associations to individual alleles difficult. Correlated functional status among segregating V segments might be attributable to linkage disequilibrium, but an unknown experimental factor could not be ruled out. The authors suggested that the approach could potentially be generalized to other disease states and immunological phenotypes.

The cohort consisted of 670 or so healthy bone marrow donors. Cohort members were all nominally healthy when sampled, although unrecorded immune exposures were likely present. The donor was CMV seronegative and belonged to the group of over 350 seronegative cohort members. A peripheral blood sample was provided by each donor, and peripheral blood mononuclear cells were used for TCR beta sequencing. The Qiagen DNeasy Blood Extraction Kit was used to extract genomic DNA from the blood cell samples. Library generation was performed with the immunoSEQ multiplex PCR assay. For the multiplex PCR, a mixture combining 60 forward primers for TCR Vbeta segments and 13 reverse primers for TCR Jbeta segments was used. The CDR3 region of rearranged TCR beta genes was amplified from genomic DNA by a multiplex PCR assay. The Illumina HiSeq System was used to sequence the amplified TCR beta libraries as 87-base-pair reads. The paper's data handling went like this. A later analysis tallied about 77 million unique TCR beta chains across the 610 or so repertoires, and about 10 million of those chains were shared by two or more donors. To remove PCR and sequencing errors, raw reads were error-corrected and collapsed into unique sequences using a nearest-neighbor algorithm that merged closely related sequences. V, D and J gene segments were assigned by aligning CDR3 sequences to IMGT reference sequences. For a sequence to be retained, a match of at least six nucleotides to both a V gene segment and a J gene segment was required. Rearrangements were classified as productive when the CDR3 lacked stop codons and remained in frame with V and J, and all other rearrangements were classified as non-productive. CDR3 was defined by IMGT convention, running from the second conserved V-encoded cysteine to the conserved J-encoded phenylalanine. Sequences without an unambiguous match to a single V gene segment were excluded from the earlier analysis of several hundred of the donors. An earlier analysis of a few hundred of the donors classified V segments as functional when productive rearrangements were above 56.7% and as segregating when the standard deviation between donors was above 5%. A statistical classification framework was built to diagnose cytomegalovirus status from the catalog of TCR beta chain sequences. A later analysis assigned V and J genes by comparing TCR nucleotide sequences with IMGT/GENE-DB human TR gene sequences. A later analysis assigned CDR3 sequences and most-parsimonious VDJ recombination scenarios with the TCRdist pipeline. In a later analysis, every TCR beta chain was defined by the combination of its CDR3 amino acid sequence and its V-gene family, and reads without a unique V-gene family were dropped. As a way to deal with suspected cross-contamination and a sequencing artifact, a later analysis dropped approximately 590 nucleotide sequences that were highly shared and had low generation probability. In a later analysis, a clonal expansion index for each public chain was calculated from normalized within-repertoire ranks of inferred template counts. In a later analysis, generation probabilities were computed using a VDJ recombination model fitted to out-of-frame rearrangements, and the results were checked against IGoR. In a later analysis, TCR-TCR, TCR-HLA and TCR-CMV co-occurrence was scored with hypergeometric tests, and a repertoire-size bias correction was applied to TCR pairs. A later analysis estimated false discovery rates by permuting HLA or CMV assignments 20 times. In a later analysis, co-occurring TCRs were grouped with DBSCAN, and TCRdist sequence similarity was added when clustering was performed within HLA-allele-positive subsets. Repertoires with fewer than 30,000 or more than 120,000 public chains were left out of co-occurrence clustering, as were about 5 repertoires with anomalous nucleotide sharing. TCRdb obtained this table from immuneACCESS and retained in-frame rearrangements with V and J assigned. These tables miss some clones; where compared with another copy, unresolved V genes account for less than half of the shortfall, and the remainder is unexplained. V and J calls and clone size are those listed in that table; D and trimming were worked out from the DNA. This sample has 200,000 to 250,000 clones in its table, and 80% to 90% of those were observed once. The biggest ten clones account for roughly 0.24% of the sample.

The count of this clone is one. It lacks a known antigen. No base quality values were provided; no much bigger clone lies one nucleotide off. Its CDR3 holds 14 amino acids, cysteine through phenylalanine. The DNA shown is the 42-base CDR3, in frame from base 1. Per the germline V gene, SGHAT is the CDR1 and FQNNGV is the CDR2. The V end loses 1 base and the J end loses 6 bases, and a stretch of 11 bases separates them. Recombination linked TRBV11-2 to TRBJ2-3; TRBD2 is a weak D gene call, 5 bases matching. The specimen was PBMCs. The receptor was derived from a girl aged 2 to 10 in good health and CMV-seronegative. The CDR3 in this case is CASSLGGLRDTQYF. The DNA sequence is TGTGCCAGCAGCTTAGGAGGGCTCCGGGATACGCAGTATTTT. Full variable domain (CDR3 extended with the reference TRBV11-2 and TRBJ2-3 proteins): EAGVAQSPRYKIIEKRQSVAFWCNPISGHATLYWYQQILGQGPKLLIQFQNNGVVDDSQLPKDRFSAERLKGVDSTLKIQPAKLEDSAVYLCASSLGGLRDTQYFGPGTRLTVL.